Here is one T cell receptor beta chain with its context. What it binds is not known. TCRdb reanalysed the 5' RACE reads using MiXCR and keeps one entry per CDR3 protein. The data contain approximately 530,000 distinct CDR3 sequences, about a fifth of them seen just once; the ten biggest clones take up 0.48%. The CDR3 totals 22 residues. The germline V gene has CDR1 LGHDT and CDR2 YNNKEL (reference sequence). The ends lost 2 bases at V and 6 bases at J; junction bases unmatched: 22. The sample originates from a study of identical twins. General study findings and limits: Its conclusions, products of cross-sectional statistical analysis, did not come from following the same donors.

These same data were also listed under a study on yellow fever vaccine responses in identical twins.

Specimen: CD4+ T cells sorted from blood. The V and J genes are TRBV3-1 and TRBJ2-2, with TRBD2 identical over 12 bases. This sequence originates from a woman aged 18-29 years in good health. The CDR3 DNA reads TGTGCCAGCAGCCAAAGGGTCCCTAGCGGGGGGGACCCGAACATCCGACCCGGGGAGCTGTTTTTT. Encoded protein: CASSQRVPSGGDPNIRPGELFF.